This T cell receptor beta chain was identified during a study of shared clonotypes between healthy human individuals. Findings and caveats of the study: Estimated clonotype richness was generally higher in naive than memory subsets. The study sampled only blood, and tissue repertoires likely differ. The donor pool, a small one, limited the genetic and exposure-history diversity represented.

Trimming shortened V by 0 bases and J by 3 bases, and 9 bases separated the two germline ends. Germline-derived CDR1 and CDR2 are MNHEY and SMNVEV (reference sequence). The CDR3 loop spans 16 amino acids. As defined, naive CD8 cells were CD45RO-negative and positively selected for CCR7, with terminally differentiated effector memory CD45RA+ cells excluded. Among the donors, all were Caucasian adults who lived in Nashville, Tennessee. Generated by immunoSEQ multiplex PCR, the TCRdb table keeps only in-frame clones and is missing some. The sample shows 1.5 million to 2.5 million clones, approximately 94% of them seen only once. This clone came up a few times. Its matching antigen is unknown.

The chain couples TRBV27 to TRBJ1-6; no definite D call. Sequencing was done on a sample of naive CD8+ T cells sorted from blood. The receptor's source is a man younger than 35 in good health. The CDR3 region has the DNA TGTGCCAGCAGTTTATCGGCGGACGGCTATAATTCACCCCTCCACTTT. Encoded protein: CASSLSADGYNSPLHF.